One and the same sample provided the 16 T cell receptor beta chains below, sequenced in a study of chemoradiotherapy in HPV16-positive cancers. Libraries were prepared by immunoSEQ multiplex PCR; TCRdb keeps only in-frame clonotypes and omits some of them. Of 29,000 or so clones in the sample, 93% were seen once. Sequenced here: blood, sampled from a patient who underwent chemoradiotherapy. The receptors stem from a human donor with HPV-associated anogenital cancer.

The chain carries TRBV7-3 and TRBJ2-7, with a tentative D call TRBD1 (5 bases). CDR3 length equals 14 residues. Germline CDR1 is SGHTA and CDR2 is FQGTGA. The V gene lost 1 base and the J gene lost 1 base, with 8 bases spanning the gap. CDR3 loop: CASSLNRGSYEQYF. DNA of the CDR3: TGTGCCAGCAGCTTAAATAGGGGTTCCTACGAGCAGTACTTC.

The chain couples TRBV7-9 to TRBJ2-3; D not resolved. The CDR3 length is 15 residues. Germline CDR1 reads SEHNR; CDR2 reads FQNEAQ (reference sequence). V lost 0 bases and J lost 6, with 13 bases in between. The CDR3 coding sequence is TGTGCCAGCAGCTTAGCAGCATCGCGGTGGGATACGCAGTATTTT. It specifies CASSLAASRWDTQYF.

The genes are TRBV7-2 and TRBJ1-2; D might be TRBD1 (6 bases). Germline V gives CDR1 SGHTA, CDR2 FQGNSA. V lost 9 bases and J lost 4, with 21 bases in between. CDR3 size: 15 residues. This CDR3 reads CASSRQATQTYGYTF. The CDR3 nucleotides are TGTGCCAGTTCACGACAGGCGACCCAAACCTATGGCTACACCTTC.

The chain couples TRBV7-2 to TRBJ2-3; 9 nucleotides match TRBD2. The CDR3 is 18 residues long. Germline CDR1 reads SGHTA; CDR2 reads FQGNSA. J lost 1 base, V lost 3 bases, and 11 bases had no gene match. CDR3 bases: TGTGCCAGCAGCTTCCACCCGACTAGCGGATATCGCACAGATACGCAGTATTTT. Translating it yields CASSFHPTSGYRTDTQYF.

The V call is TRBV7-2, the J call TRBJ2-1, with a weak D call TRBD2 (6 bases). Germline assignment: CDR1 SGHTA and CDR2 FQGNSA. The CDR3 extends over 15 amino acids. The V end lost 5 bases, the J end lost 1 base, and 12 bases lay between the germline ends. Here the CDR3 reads CASSLRDLSYNEQFF. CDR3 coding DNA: TGTGCCAGCAGCCTCCGGGACTTGTCCTACAATGAGCAGTTCTTC.

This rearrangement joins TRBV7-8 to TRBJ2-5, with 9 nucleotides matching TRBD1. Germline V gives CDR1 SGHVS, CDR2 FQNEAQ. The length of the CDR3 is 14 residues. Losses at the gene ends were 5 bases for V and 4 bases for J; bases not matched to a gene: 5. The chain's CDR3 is CASSPRTGVETQYF. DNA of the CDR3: TGTGCCAGCAGCCCAAGGACAGGGGTAGAGACCCAGTACTTC.

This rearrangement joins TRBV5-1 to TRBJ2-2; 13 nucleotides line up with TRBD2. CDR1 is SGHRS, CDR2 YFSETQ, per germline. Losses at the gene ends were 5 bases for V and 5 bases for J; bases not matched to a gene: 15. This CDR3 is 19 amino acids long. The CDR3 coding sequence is TGCGCCAGCAGTTCTGCGATAGTGGGACTAGCGGGGAATACCGGGGAGCTGTTTTTT. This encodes CASSSAIVGLAGNTGELFF. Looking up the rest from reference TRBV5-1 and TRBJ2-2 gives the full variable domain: KAGVTQTPRYLIKTRGQQVTLSCSPISGHRSVSWYQQTPGQGLQFLFEYFSETQRNKGNFPGRFSGRQFSNSRSEMNVSTLELGDSALYLCASSSAIVGLAGNTGELFFGEGSRLTVL.

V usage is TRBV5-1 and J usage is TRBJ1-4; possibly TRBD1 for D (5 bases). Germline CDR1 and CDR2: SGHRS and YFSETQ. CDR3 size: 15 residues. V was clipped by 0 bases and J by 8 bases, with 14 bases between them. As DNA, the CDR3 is TGCGCCAGCAGCTTGGCCGGGACCCGTGGGGAAAAACTGTTTTTT. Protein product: CASSLAGTRGEKLFF.

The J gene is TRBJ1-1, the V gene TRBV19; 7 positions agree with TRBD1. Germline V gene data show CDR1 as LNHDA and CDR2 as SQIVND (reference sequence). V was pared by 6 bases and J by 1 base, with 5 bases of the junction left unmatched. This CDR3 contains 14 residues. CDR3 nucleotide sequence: TGTGCCAGTAGCCAACGACAGGGGAACACTGAAGCTTTCTTT. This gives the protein CASSQRQGNTEAFF. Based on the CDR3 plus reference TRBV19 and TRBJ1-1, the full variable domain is DGGITQSPKYLFRKEGQNVTLSCEQNLNHDAMYWYRQDPGQGLRLIYYSQIVNDFQKGDIAEGYSVSREKKESFPLTVTSAQKNPTAFYLCASSQRQGNTEAFFGQGTRLTVV.

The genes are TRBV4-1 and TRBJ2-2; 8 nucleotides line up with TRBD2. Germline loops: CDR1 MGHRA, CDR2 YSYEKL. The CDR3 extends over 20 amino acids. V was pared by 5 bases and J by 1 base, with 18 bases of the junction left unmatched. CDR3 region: CASSYKYSGGAGWNTGELFF. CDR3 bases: TGCGCCAGCAGCTACAAGTATTCGGGAGGGGCAGGCTGGAACACCGGGGAGCTGTTTTTT.

CDR3 nucleotides: TGTGCCAGCAGCCCCGGACAGGGAGGCAATCAGCCCCAGCATTTT. Translation: CASSPGQGGNQPQHF. The chain uses TRBV11-2 and TRBJ1-5; 8 bases agree with TRBD1. In germline, CDR1 is SGHAT, CDR2 FQNNGV. The junction had 5 bases not matched to a gene; V was cut back by 5 bases and J by 2 bases. CDR3 size: 15 residues.

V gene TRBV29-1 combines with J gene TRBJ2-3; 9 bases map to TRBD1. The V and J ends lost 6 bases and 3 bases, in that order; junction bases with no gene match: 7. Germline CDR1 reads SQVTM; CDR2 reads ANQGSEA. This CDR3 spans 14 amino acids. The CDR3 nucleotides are TGCAGCGTAGACAAGGACAGGGGTACAGATACGCAGTATTTT. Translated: CSVDKDRGTDTQYF.

Written as DNA, the CDR3 is TGTGCCAGCAGCGCTAAATGGAACACTGAAGCTTTCTTT. Protein product: CASSAKWNTEAFF. V gene TRBV7-2 combines with J gene TRBJ1-1; D gene unclear. V lost 5 bases and J 1 base, leaving 8 bases between the germline ends. This CDR3 is built from 13 residues. From germline, CDR1 is SGHTA and CDR2 FQGNSA. Looking up the rest from reference TRBV7-2 and TRBJ1-1 gives the full variable domain: GAGVSQSPSNKVTEKGKDVELRCDPISGHTALYWYRQSLGQGLEFLIYFQGNSAPDKSGLPSDRFSAERTGGSVSTLTIQRTQQEDSAVYLCASSAKWNTEAFFGQGTRLTVV.

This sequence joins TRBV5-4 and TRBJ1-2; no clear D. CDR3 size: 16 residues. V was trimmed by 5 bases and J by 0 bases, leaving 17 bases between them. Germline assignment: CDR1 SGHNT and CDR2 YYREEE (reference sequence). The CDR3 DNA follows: TGTGCCAGCAGATTCCTCAGTGTAAGGACTAACTATGGCTACACCTTC. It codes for CASRFLSVRTNYGYTF. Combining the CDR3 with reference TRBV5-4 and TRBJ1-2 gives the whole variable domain ETGVTQSPTHLIKTRGQQVTLRCSSQSGHNTVSWYQQALGQGPQFIFQYYREEENGRGNFPPRFSGLQFPNYSSELNVNALELDDSALYLCASRFLSVRTNYGYTFGSGTRLTVV.

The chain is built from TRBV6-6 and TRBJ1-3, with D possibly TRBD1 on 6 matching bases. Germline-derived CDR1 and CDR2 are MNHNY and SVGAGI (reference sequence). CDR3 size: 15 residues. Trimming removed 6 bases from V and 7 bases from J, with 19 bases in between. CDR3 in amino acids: CASSTRDFRGNTIYF. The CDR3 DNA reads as TGTGCCAGCAGCACCCGGGACTTTAGGGGGAACACCATATATTTT.

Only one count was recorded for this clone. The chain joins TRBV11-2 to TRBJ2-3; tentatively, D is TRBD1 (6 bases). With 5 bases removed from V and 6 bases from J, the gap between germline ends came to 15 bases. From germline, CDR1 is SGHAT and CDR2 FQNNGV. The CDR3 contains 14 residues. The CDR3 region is CASSRRPGVDTQYF. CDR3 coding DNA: TGTGCCAGCAGCAGGCGCCCAGGGGTCGATACGCAGTATTTT. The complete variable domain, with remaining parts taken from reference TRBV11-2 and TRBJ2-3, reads EAGVAQSPRYKIIEKRQSVAFWCNPISGHATLYWYQQILGQGPKLLIQFQNNGVVDDSQLPKDRFSAERLKGVDSTLKIQPAKLEDSAVYLCASSRRPGVDTQYFGPGTRLTVL.